This entry concerns a single TCR beta chain. In its sample, this clonotype was seen a few times. The clone's antigen remains unknown. Base qualities are not at hand, and no much larger clone is one base apart. In the germline V gene, CDR1 corresponds to WSHSY and CDR2 to SAAADI. The cysteine opens and the phenylalanine closes a CDR3 of 15 amino acids. The sequence is cut down to CDR3 DNA, 45 bases in frame from base 1. Compared with germline, V lacks 7 bases and J lacks 2 bases; bases without a gene match: 7. The data are from a study of identical twins (dated by TCRdb to the mid-2010s). Study-level background: The study deep-sequenced TCR alpha and beta repertoires from monozygotic twins, unrelated adults of various ages and cord blood to test whether fetal clonotypes persist. To rule out contamination, the twin experiments were replicated at different times with different library preparation protocols. Overall study outcomes, separate from this receptor: Invariant T cells such as MAIT and iNKT could partly confound zero-insertion analyses, although diverse VJ usage argued against such confounding for most clonotypes. A weaker excess of twin sharing was found in beta out-of-frame sequences because the signal-to-noise ratio was lowered by fewer shared sequences. Fewer insertions were carried by abundant cord blood beta clonotypes, a similar but weaker trend appeared in young adult naive repertoires, and no such trend appeared in memory repertoires. Compared with coincidental sharing between unrelated individuals, out-of-frame TCR alpha sequences shared between twins showed an excess of sequences with low generation probability. Conclusions relied on cross-sectional statistical analysis, since the same donors could not be followed over many years. In monozygotic twins, out-of-frame TCR alpha sharing was systematically underestimated by recombination models, although the models agreed with sharing between unrelated individuals.

Only healthy Caucasian donors were included. Libraries were built with 5' RACE. The instrument given in TCRdb is Illumina HiSeq 2000. Template switching added a universal primer binding site, and the final cDNA carried a unique molecular identifier that allowed TCR cDNA molecules to be counted accurately. Specific primers in the conserved constant-segment region were used to synthesize first-strand cDNA for TCR alpha and beta chains. To control for contamination, every cDNA library carried two barcodes: a SMART-Mk sample barcode plus Illumina barcodes. Two successive PCR steps introduced TruSeq adapter sequences along with Illumina sample barcodes. The TCR alpha and beta cDNA libraries were sequenced on the Illumina HiSeq platform using custom primers. In the source study's methods: MiGEC processed the raw reads to extract unique molecular identifiers, while MiXCR was used to determine the CDR3 positions. For each individual, recombination models were inferred using an EM algorithm with the repgenHMM and IGoR tools. Shared clonotypes were analyzed with the tcR package in R, and sharing was normalized by the product of cloneset sizes. To study raw recombination free of thymic and clonal selection effects, out-of-frame nonproductive sequences were analyzed. The public reads were reanalyzed by TCRdb: fastp trimming at Q25, MiXCR alignment, in-frame beta chains only. Each entry merges the rows of one CDR3 protein and shows their most common DNA and genes. The V and J calls and clone size come from TCRdb's table, not from the authors' own analysis. This sample is represented by 1.5 million to 2 million distinct CDR3 sequences; about 32% of them were singletons. The ten largest make up about 0.25% of the sample.

The source material was cord blood. The V and J segments used are TRBV10-2 and TRBJ2-7; 11 bases in the middle match TRBD2. The receptor was derived from a newborn girl in good health. CDR3 loop: CASKSLAGGAYEQYF. The sequenced DNA is TGCGCCAGCAAGAGTCTAGCGGGAGGTGCCTACGAGCAGTACTTC.